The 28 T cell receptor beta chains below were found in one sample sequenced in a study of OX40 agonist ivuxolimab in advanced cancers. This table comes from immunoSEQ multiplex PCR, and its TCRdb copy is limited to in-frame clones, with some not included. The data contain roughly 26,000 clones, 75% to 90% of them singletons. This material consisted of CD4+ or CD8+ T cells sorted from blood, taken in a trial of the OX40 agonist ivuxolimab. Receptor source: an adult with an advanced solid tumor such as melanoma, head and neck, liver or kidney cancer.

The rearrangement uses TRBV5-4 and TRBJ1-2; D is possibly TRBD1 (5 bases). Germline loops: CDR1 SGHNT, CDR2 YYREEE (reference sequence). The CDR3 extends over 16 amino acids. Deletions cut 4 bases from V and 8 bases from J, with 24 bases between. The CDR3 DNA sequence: TGTGCCAGCAGCCTCCCCAGCGACGGGGGGGTAGGAGGCTACACCTTC. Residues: CASSLPSDGGVGGYTF.

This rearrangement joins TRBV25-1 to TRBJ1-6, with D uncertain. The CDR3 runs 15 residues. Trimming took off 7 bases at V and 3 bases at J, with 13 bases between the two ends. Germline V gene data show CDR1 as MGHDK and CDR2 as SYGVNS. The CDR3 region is CASMEEVGYNSPLHF. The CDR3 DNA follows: TGTGCCAGCATGGAAGAAGTCGGCTATAATTCACCCCTCCACTTT.

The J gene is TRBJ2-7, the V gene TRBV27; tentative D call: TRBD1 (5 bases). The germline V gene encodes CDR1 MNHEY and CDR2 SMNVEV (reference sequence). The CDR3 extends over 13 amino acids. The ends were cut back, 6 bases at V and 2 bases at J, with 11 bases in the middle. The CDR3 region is CASRQDKTYEQYF. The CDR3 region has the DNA TGTGCCAGCAGACAGGACAAGACCTACGAGCAGTACTTC.

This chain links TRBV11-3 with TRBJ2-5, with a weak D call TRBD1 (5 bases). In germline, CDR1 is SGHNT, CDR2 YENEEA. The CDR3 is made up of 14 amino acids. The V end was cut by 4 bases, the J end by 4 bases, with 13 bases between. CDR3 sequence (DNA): TGTGCCAGCAGCTCAGCCAGGGTCGGAGAGACCCAGTACTTC. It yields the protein CASSSARVGETQYF.

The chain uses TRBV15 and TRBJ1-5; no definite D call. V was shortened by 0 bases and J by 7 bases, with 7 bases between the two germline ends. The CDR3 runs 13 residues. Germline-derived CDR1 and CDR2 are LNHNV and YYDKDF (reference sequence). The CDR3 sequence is CATSREKSQPQHF. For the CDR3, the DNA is TGTGCCACCAGCAGAGAGAAGAGCCAGCCCCAGCATTTT.

DNA of the CDR3: TGTGCCAGTAGTTTCGGGACAGTCCAAGAGACCCAGTACTTC. Its protein is CASSFGTVQETQYF. The rearrangement links TRBV19 to TRBJ2-5; 7 bases map to TRBD1. V was pared by 5 bases and J by 1 base, with 4 bases of the junction left unmatched. Germline values: CDR1 LNHDA, CDR2 SQIVND (reference sequence). The CDR3 runs to 14 residues.

CDR3 nucleotide sequence: TGTGCCAGCAGCGTAGGCGAGGGGACCGTTACCCGTGGGTACGAGCAGTACTTC. This codes for CASSVGEGTVTRGYEQYF. V is TRBV9 and J is TRBJ2-7, with D perhaps matching TRBD1 or TRBD2 (5 bases each). Germline V gene lookup returns CDR1 SGDLS and CDR2 YYNGEE. V was cut by 0 bases and J by 4 bases, with 23 bases left in between. The CDR3 totals 18 residues.

CDR3 protein: CASSQGGTGSGGYTF. CDR3 bases: TGCGCCAGCAGCCAAGGGGGTACGGGGTCGGGCGGCTACACCTTC. The rearrangement uses TRBV4-3 and TRBJ1-2; D remains unclear. CDR1 is LGHNA and CDR2 is YSLEER in the germline V gene. V was pared by 1 base and J by 8 bases, with 17 bases between. This CDR3 has 15 amino acids.

CDR3 in DNA: TGCAGTGCTAGAGAGTACAATGAGCAGTTCTTC. Translating gives CSAREYNEQFF. This sequence joins TRBV20-1 and TRBJ2-1; D not resolved. This CDR3 region has 11 residues. V was pared by 0 bases and J by 4 bases, with 1 base between. Germline V gene lookup returns CDR1 DFQATT and CDR2 SNEGSKA (reference sequence).

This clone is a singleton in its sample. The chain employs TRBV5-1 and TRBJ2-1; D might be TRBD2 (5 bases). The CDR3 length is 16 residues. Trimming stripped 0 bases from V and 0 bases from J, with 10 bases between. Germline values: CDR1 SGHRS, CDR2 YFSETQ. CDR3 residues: CASSLVPGNSYNEQFF. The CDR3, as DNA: TGCGCCAGCAGCTTGGTTCCGGGAAACTCCTACAATGAGCAGTTCTTC.

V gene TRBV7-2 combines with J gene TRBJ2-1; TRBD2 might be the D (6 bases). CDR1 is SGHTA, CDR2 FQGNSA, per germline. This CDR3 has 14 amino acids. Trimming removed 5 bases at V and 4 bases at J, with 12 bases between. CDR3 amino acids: CASSLRGRYNEQFF. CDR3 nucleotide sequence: TGTGCCAGCAGCCTACGGGGGAGATACAATGAGCAGTTCTTC.

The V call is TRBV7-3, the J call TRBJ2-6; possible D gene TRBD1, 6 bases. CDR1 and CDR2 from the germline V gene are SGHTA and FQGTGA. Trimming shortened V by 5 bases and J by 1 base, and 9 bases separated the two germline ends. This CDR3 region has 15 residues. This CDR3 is CASSRQGSGANVLTF. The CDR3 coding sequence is TGTGCCAGCAGCCGCCAGGGGTCTGGGGCCAACGTCCTGACTTTC. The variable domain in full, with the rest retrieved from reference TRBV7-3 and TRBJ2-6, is GAGVSQTPSNKVTEKGKYVELRCDPISGHTALYWYRQSLGQGPEFLIYFQGTGAADDSGLPNDRFFAVRPEGSVSTLKIQRTERGDSAVYLCASSRQGSGANVLTFGAGSRLTVL.

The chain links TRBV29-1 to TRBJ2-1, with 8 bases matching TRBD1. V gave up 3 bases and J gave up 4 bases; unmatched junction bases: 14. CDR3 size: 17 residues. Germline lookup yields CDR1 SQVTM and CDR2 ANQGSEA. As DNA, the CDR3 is TGCAGCGTTGAGGGGGCGACAGGGGCACCACTTTACAATGAGCAGTTCTTC. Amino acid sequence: CSVEGATGAPLYNEQFF.

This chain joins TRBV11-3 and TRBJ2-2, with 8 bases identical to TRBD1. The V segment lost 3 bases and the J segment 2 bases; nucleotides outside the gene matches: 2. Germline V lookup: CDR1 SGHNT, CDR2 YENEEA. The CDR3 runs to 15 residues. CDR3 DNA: TGTGCCAGCAGCTTTGGGACAGGCAACACCGGGGAGCTGTTTTTT. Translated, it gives CASSFGTGNTGELFF.

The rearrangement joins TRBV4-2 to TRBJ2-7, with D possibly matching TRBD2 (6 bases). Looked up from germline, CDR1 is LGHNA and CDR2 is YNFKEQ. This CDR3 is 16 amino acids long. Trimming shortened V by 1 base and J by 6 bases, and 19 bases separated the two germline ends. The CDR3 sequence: CASSQGPLNWGGEQYF. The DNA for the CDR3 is TGTGCCAGCAGCCAAGGTCCCCTGAACTGGGGAGGCGAGCAGTACTTC.

In DNA, the CDR3 is TGTGCCAGCAGCAGAGCCGGGACTAGCAGAAACACCGGGGAGCTGTTTTTT. Translated, it gives CASSRAGTSRNTGELFF. This chain uses TRBV7-6 with TRBJ2-2; TRBD2 matches 9 bases. This CDR3 is 17 amino acids long. Germline assignment: CDR1 SGHVS and CDR2 FNYEAQ. V trimming: 5 bases; J trimming: 2 bases; junction bases outside the gene matches: 9.

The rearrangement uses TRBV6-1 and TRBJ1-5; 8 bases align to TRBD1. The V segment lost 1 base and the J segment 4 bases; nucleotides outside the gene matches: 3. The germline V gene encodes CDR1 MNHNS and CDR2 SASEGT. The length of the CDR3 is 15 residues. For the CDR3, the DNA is TGTGCCAGCAGTGAAGGACAGGGGATGAATCAGCCCCAGCATTTT. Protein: CASSEGQGMNQPQHF.

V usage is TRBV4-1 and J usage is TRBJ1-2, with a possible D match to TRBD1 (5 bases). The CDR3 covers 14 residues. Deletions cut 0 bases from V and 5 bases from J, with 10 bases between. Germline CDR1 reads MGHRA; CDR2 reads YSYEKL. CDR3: CASSQDRGGYGYTF. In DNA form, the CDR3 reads TGCGCCAGCAGCCAAGATCGGGGCGGGTATGGCTACACCTTC.

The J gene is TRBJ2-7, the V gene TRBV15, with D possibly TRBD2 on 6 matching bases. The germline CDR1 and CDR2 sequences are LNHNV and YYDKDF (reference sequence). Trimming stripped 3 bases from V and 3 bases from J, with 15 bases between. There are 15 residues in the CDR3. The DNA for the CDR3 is TGTGCCACCAGCAGCGGACACGTGGGAGGCTACGAGCAGTACTTC. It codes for CATSSGHVGGYEQYF.

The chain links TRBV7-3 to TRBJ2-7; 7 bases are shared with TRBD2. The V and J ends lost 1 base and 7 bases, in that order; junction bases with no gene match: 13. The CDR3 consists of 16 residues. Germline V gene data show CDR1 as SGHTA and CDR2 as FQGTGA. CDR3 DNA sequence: TGTGCCAGCAGCTTAAGGGGCCCCGGAGGAGCGGGGGAGCAGTACTTC. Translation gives CASSLRGPGGAGEQYF.

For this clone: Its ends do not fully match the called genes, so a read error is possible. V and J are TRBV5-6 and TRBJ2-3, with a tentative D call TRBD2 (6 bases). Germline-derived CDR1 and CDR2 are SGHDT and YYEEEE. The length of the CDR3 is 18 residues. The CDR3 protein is CANSLLPGAAGSTDTQYF. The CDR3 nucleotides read TGTGCCAACAGCTTGTTGCCCGGGGCGGCGGGGAGCACAGATACGCAGTATTTT.

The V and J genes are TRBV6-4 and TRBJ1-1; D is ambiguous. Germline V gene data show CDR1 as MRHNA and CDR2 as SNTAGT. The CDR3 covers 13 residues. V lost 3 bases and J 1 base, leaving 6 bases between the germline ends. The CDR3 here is CASSEIPNTEAFF. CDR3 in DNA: TGTGCCAGCAGTGAAATCCCGAACACTGAAGCTTTCTTT.

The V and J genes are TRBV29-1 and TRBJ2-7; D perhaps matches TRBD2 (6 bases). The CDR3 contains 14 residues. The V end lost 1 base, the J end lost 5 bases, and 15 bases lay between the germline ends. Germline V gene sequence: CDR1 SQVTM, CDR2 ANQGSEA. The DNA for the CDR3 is TGCAGCGTTGAAGTTCCCATGTTAGCGGACGAGCAGTACTTC. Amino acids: CSVEVPMLADEQYF.

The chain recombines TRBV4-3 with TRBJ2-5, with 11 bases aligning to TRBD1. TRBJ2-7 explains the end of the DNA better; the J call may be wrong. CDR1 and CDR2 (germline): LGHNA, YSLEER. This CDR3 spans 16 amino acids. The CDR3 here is CASSQNGQGASYEQYF. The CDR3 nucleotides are TGCGCCAGCAGCCAAAACGGACAGGGGGCAAGCTACGAGCAGTACTTC.

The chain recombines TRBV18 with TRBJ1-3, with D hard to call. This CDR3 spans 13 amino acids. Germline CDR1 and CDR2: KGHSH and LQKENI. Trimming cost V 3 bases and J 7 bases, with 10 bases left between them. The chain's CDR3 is CASSPAVINTIYF. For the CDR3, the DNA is TGTGCCAGCTCACCGGCAGTTATTAACACCATATATTTT. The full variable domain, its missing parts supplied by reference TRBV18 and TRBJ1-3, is NAGVMQNPRHLVRRRGQEARLRCSPMKGHSHVYWYRQLPEEGLKFMVYLQKENIIDESGMPKERFSAEFPKEGPSILRIQQVVRGDSAAYFCASSPAVINTIYFGEGSWLTVV.

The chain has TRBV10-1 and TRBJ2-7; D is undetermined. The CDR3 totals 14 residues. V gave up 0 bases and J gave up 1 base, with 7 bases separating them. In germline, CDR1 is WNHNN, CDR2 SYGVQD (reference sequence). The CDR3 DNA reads TGCGCCAGCAGTGAGTCCGGTCCGTCCTACGAGCAGTACTTC. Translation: CASSESGPSYEQYF.

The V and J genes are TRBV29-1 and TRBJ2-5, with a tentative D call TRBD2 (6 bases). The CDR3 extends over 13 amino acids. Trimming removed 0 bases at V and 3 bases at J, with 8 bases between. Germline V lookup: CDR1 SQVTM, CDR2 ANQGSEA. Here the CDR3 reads CSVEEPGEETQYF. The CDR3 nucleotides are TGCAGCGTTGAAGAACCGGGGGAAGAGACCCAGTACTTC.

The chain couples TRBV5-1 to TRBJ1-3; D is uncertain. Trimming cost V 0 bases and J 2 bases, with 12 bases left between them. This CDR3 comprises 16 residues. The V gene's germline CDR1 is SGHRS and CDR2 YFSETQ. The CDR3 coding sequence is TGCGCCAGCAGCTTGGACCCGACTCCGACTGGAAACACCATATATTTT. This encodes CASSLDPTPTGNTIYF.